This TCR beta chain was captured in a study of regulatory T cells in long-lasting Graves disease. Time point denoted: newly diagnosed GD, antithyroid drugs for less than 3 months. PBMC-derived RNA was used for the TCR library. The V gene end was trimmed by 5 bases and the J gene end by 5 bases; junction bases not matched to a gene: 7. The CDR3 covers 14 residues. Researchers made TCR beta libraries by using iRepertoire HTBI primers and running Arm-PCR on CDR3 regions. In TCRdb, the multiplex PCR reads were re-called with MiXCR into one record per CDR3 protein. The table shows 540,000 or so distinct CDR3 sequences, with roughly 14% occurring only once. The same sample was also studied in work on T cells in Graves' hyperthyroidism and ophthalmopathy.

This clonotype originated in a man younger than 40 with Graves disease. V gene TRBV12-3 or TRBV12-4 combines with J gene TRBJ1-1, with TRBD1 matching 8 bases. The source material was peripheral blood mononuclear cells (PBMCs), sampled at new diagnosis, from a patient treated with antithyroid drugs. The CDR3 DNA reads as TGTGCCAGCAGTCCGACAGGGGTACGAACTGAAGCTTTCTTT. This encodes CASSPTGVRTEAFF.